This passage covers 10 T cell receptor beta chains from one sample sequenced in a study of glioma-infiltrating T cells after dendritic cell vaccination. TCRdb keeps only in-frame clones here, not all; method: immunoSEQ multiplex PCR. The sample has around 100,000 clones; around 83% are singletons. As to time point: after dendritic cell vaccination, including at tumor progression/relapse. This specimen was blood, taken after dendritic cell vaccination. The receptors originated from a human donor with glioblastoma.

The chain has TRBV29-1 and TRBJ1-1, with 11 positions matching TRBD1. This CDR3 has 12 residues. Germline loops: CDR1 SQVTM, CDR2 ANQGSEA. V trimming: 7 bases; J trimming: 10 bases; junction bases outside the gene matches: 8. The CDR3 protein is CSDGGQGAGAFF. CDR3 sequence (DNA): TGCAGCGACGGAGGACAGGGGGCAGGAGCTTTCTTT.

The chain links TRBV7-3 to TRBJ2-2; 8 bases align to TRBD2. Germline assignment: CDR1 SGHTA and CDR2 FQGTGA. This CDR3 has 16 residues. Trimming took 7 bases from V and 4 from J; bases not matched to a gene: 11. The CDR3 sequence: CASTPRGGVGTGELFF. CDR3 DNA sequence: TGTGCCAGCACCCCTCGGGGGGGAGTGGGCACCGGGGAGCTGTTTTTT.

The V and J genes are TRBV19 and TRBJ2-3, with 7 positions matching TRBD2. The CDR3 is 14 residues long. CDR1 is LNHDA and CDR2 is SQIVND in the germline V gene (reference sequence). Germline trimming cut 1 base from V and 5 bases from J; bases unmatched to any gene: 3. The CDR3 nucleotides read TGTGCCAGTAGTATAGTCACTAGCGAAGATACGCAGTATTTT. This encodes CASSIVTSEDTQYF.

The chain joins TRBV13 to TRBJ1-2; 7 bases are shared with TRBD1. This CDR3 comprises 13 residues. The germline V gene has CDR1 PRHDT and CDR2 FYEKMQ (reference sequence). Trimming removed 5 bases from V and 3 bases from J; junction bases left unmatched: 3. The DNA for the CDR3 is TGTGCCAGCAGCGCAGACAGGGACTATGGCTACACCTTC. It specifies CASSADRDYGYTF.

The rearrangement uses TRBV6-6 and TRBJ2-1; 8 positions match TRBD1. With 9 bases clipped from V and 4 bases from J, the junction kept 5 bases outside the gene matches. In germline, CDR1 is MNHNY, CDR2 SVGAGI (reference sequence). The CDR3 spans 13 residues. This chain's CDR3 is CARDRGKYNEQFF. The CDR3 DNA follows: TGTGCCAGAGACAGGGGAAAATACAATGAGCAGTTCTTC.

V is TRBV4-1 and J is TRBJ2-7; TRBD1 is a possible D gene (6 bases). Per germline, CDR1 MGHRA and CDR2 YSYEKL. The CDR3 loop spans 16 amino acids. Trimming pared 0 bases from V and 0 bases from J, leaving 12 bases between. CDR3 in DNA: TGCGCCAGCAGCCAAGACAGGGGTACCAACTCCTACGAGCAGTACTTC. Protein: CASSQDRGTNSYEQYF.

This clone was counted a few times. V and J are TRBV4-2 and TRBJ1-1; 11 positions match TRBD1. This CDR3 is built from 17 residues. The germline V gene has CDR1 LGHNA and CDR2 YNFKEQ. With 1 base clipped from V and 6 bases from J, the junction kept 10 bases outside the gene matches. Here the CDR3 reads CASSQAGTGGWGPEAFF. CDR3 bases: TGTGCCAGCAGCCAAGCTGGGACAGGGGGTTGGGGACCTGAAGCTTTCTTT.

The chain has TRBV6-1 and TRBJ1-2; D is perhaps TRBD1 (5 bases). Germline V gene data show CDR1 as MNHNS and CDR2 as SASEGT. V lost 4 bases to trimming and J lost 2 bases, with 5 bases between them. The length of the CDR3 is 12 residues. As DNA, the CDR3 is TGTGCCAGCAGTGCAGGGAACTATGGCTACACCTTC. This translates into CASSAGNYGYTF.

This clone was seen only once. The genes are TRBV15 and TRBJ2-4; TRBD1 might be the D (5 bases). This CDR3 is 15 amino acids long. Trimming cost V 0 bases and J 4 bases, with 10 bases left between them. Germline V gives CDR1 LNHNV, CDR2 YYDKDF (reference sequence). For the CDR3, the DNA is TGTGCCACCAGCAGAGATGCAGCAGGGAAAAACATTCAGTACTTC. This codes for CATSRDAAGKNIQYF. Complete variable domain (other parts from reference TRBV15 and TRBJ2-4): DAMVIQNPRYQVTQFGKPVTLSCSQTLNHNVMYWYQQKSSQAPKLLFHYYDKDFNNEADTPDNFQSRRPNTSFCFLDIRSPGLGDTAMYLCATSRDAAGKNIQYFGAGTRLSVL.

This sequence joins TRBV15 and TRBJ2-7, with D perhaps TRBD1 (6 bases). There are 14 residues in the CDR3. Trimming removed 1 base from V and 7 bases from J, with 14 bases in between. CDR1 is LNHNV and CDR2 is YYDKDF in the germline V gene (reference sequence). CDR3 DNA sequence: TGTGCCACCAGCAGAGGGGGGCAGGGGAAAGAGCAGTACTTC. Translation: CATSRGGQGKEQYF.